These 14 T cell receptor beta chains came from one sample sequenced in a study of shared clonotypes between healthy human individuals. Terminally differentiated effector memory CD45RA+ cells were excluded by CCR7 positive selection of CD45RO-negative cells. Using immunoSEQ multiplex PCR, the repertoire was profiled, and TCRdb retains in-frame clones only, with some absent. The data contain about 2.1 million clones, roughly 95% of them singletons. Sequenced sample: naive CD8+ T cells from PBMCs. Receptors were obtained from a man between 18 and 35 years old in good health. Some clones in this sample may be carry-over from other donors' samples.

This chain links TRBV7-9 with TRBJ2-2; 8 bases line up with TRBD2. The CDR3 contains 16 residues. The germline V gene has CDR1 SEHNR and CDR2 FQNEAQ (reference sequence). Trimming cost V 7 bases and J 4 bases; bases outside gene matches: 11. DNA for the CDR3: TGTGCCAGCACCTCGGCGGTAGCGGGAATCACCGGGGAGCTGTTTTTT. It encodes CASTSAVAGITGELFF.

This clone has more than one count but fewer than ten. The chain has TRBV28 and TRBJ1-5; D ambiguous. V was clipped by 7 bases and J by 3 bases, with 7 bases between them. This CDR3 is built from 12 residues. Germline V gives CDR1 MDHEN, CDR2 SYDVKM. The CDR3 coding sequence is TGTGCCAGCAACCTTCTCAATCAGCCCCAGCATTTT. Its protein is CASNLLNQPQHF. Full variable domain (remainder filled in from reference TRBV28 and TRBJ1-5): DVKVTQSSRYLVKRTGEKVFLECVQDMDHENMFWYRQDPGLGLRLIYFSYDVKMKEKGDIPEGYSVSREKKERFSLILESASTNQTSMYLCASNLLNQPQHFGDGTRLSIL.

V usage is TRBV4-1 and J usage is TRBJ2-7; 10 bases agree with TRBD2. The CDR3 consists of 16 residues. V dropped 3 bases and J dropped 5; count of bases not matched to a gene: 10. Germline V gives CDR1 MGHRA, CDR2 YSYEKL. The CDR3, as DNA: TGCGCCAGCAGCCACAGCGGGACTCTAGCGGGGGACGAGCAGTACTTC. The encoded protein is CASSHSGTLAGDEQYF.

V gene TRBV6-5 combines with J gene TRBJ1-1; tentative D call: TRBD1 (6 bases). V lost 5 bases to trimming and J lost 0 bases, with 10 bases between them. The germline CDR1 and CDR2 sequences are MNHEY and SVGAGI. This CDR3 contains 14 residues. The CDR3 DNA is TGTGCCAGCAGTGGACAGCTAGTGAACACTGAAGCTTTCTTT. This translates into CASSGQLVNTEAFF.

The genes are TRBV6-5 and TRBJ2-7; TRBD1 aligns across 10 bases. The length of the CDR3 is 14 residues. With V trimmed by 6 bases and J by 4 bases, 6 bases remained unmatched. CDR1 and CDR2 from the germline V gene are MNHEY and SVGAGI. In nucleotides, the CDR3 is TGTGCCAGCAGCGGCCGGGACAGGGGTTACGAGCAGTACTTC. This sequence encodes CASSGRDRGYEQYF.

This chain links TRBV6-5 with TRBJ2-7; TRBD2 might be the D (7 bases). Germline V lookup: CDR1 MNHEY, CDR2 SVGAGI. CDR3 length: 16 residues. Trimming left V 4 bases short and J 1 base short, with 17 bases between. As DNA, the CDR3 is TGTGCCAGCAGTTCACCTCGGGGGCGGGGGTCCTACGAGCAGTACTTC. It yields the protein CASSSPRGRGSYEQYF.

About this clone: Other DNA variants within this sample encode the same CDR3. The chain is built from TRBV6-5 and TRBJ2-1, with D hard to call. The CDR3 has 15 amino acids. V shed 2 bases and J shed 0 bases, with 8 bases lying between them. The germline CDR1 and CDR2 sequences are MNHEY and SVGAGI. The CDR3 sequence is CASSYGTDSYNEQFF. The CDR3 nucleotides are TGTGCCAGCAGTTACGGCACCGACTCCTACAATGAGCAGTTCTTC.

V gene TRBV7-9 combines with J gene TRBJ2-1, with TRBD2 as a possible D gene (5 bases). CDR3 length equals 12 residues. V lost 4 bases, J lost 7 bases, and 8 bases lay in between. Germline CDR1 is SEHNR and CDR2 is FQNEAQ (reference sequence). CDR3 region: CASSYEGNEQFF. CDR3 DNA: TGTGCCAGCAGCTATGAGGGAAATGAGCAGTTCTTC.

The V call is TRBV5-6, the J call TRBJ2-7, with D unresolved. CDR1 is SGHDT, CDR2 YYEEEE, per germline. Deletions cut 4 bases from V and 4 bases from J, with 12 bases between. The CDR3 sequence is 13 residues long. The CDR3: CASSLSSRYEQYF. CDR3 nucleotides: TGTGCCAGCAGCCTCTCTTCACGATACGAGCAGTACTTC.

This clone was counted a single time. CDR3 in amino acids: CASSLVSADTQYF. DNA of the CDR3: TGTGCCAGCAGTTTAGTGTCAGCTGATACGCAGTATTTT. This chain connects TRBV27 to TRBJ2-3; no clear D. V lost 2 bases, J lost 6 bases, and 9 bases lay in between. The CDR3 covers 13 residues. Germline lookup yields CDR1 MNHEY and CDR2 SMNVEV (reference sequence).

The chain is built from TRBV27 and TRBJ2-3, with a possible D match to TRBD2 (5 bases). Trimming removed 4 bases at V and 7 bases at J, with 15 bases between. This CDR3 comprises 14 residues. Germline V gives CDR1 MNHEY, CDR2 SMNVEV (reference sequence). The CDR3 sequence is CASSSTADSYTQYF. CDR3 DNA: TGTGCCAGCAGTTCCACCGCGGACTCATATACGCAGTATTTT.

This clone was recorded once. This chain connects TRBV10-3 to TRBJ2-5, with 10 nucleotides matching TRBD1. Trimming at V came to 11 bases and at J to 4 bases, leaving 4 bases not matched to a gene. CDR1 ENHRY and CDR2 SYGVKD come from the germline V gene. This CDR3 contains 12 residues. The CDR3 coding sequence is TGTGCCTCGAGGGACAGGGGAGAGACCCAGTACTTC. This encodes CASRDRGETQYF.

The chain combines TRBV5-5 with TRBJ2-7; weak D call: TRBD1 (5 bases). The V gene's germline CDR1 is SGHKS and CDR2 YYEKEE (reference sequence). Trimming pared 4 bases from V and 4 bases from J, leaving 15 bases between. The CDR3 extends over 14 amino acids. CDR3 sequence (DNA): TGTGCCAGCAGCCCTCCCGGACATCCTTACGAGCAGTACTTC. Protein: CASSPPGHPYEQYF.

The V and J genes are TRBV5-1 and TRBJ2-1; perhaps TRBD2 as D (5 bases). This CDR3 spans 16 amino acids. Trimming shortened V by 8 bases and J by 5 bases, and 23 bases separated the two germline ends. Germline V gives CDR1 SGHRS, CDR2 YFSETQ. CDR3 sequence (DNA): TGCGCCAGTTACTTCACCGCGGGTAGCTCAGACAATGAGCAGTTCTTC. It yields the protein CASYFTAGSSDNEQFF.